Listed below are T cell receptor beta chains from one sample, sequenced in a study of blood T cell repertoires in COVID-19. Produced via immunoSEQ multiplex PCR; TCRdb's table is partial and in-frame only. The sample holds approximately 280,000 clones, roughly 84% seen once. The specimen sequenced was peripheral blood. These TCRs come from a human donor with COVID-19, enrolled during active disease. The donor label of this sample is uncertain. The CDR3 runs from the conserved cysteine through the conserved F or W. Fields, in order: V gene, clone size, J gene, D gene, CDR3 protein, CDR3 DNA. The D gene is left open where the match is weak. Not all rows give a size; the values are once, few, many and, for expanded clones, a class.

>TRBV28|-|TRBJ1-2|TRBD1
CASSLTGAPYGYTF
TGTGCCAGCAGTTTGACAGGGGCCCCCTATGGCTACACCTTC
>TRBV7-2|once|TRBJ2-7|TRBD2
CASSWSGLGSGQYF
TGTGCCAGCAGCTGGTCGGGACTAGGTTCCGGGCAGTACTTC
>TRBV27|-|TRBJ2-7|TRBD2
CASSSFPGLALSEQYF
TGTGCCAGCAGTTCATTCCCGGGACTAGCGCTGAGCGAGCAGTACTTC
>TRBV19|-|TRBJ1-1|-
CASSTYRVSGNTEAFF
TGTGCCAGTAGTACCTACAGGGTATCGGGGAACACTGAAGCTTTCTTT
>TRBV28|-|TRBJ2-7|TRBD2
CASMAGGVPYEQYF
TGTGCCAGCATGGCGGGAGGGGTCCCCTACGAGCAGTACTTC
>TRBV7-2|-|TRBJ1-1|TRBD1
CASSVNRGTEAFF
TGTGCCAGCAGCGTCAACAGGGGCACTGAAGCTTTCTTT
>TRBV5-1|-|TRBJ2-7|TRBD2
CASSLAGTSDRREQYF
TGCGCCAGCAGCTTGGCCGGGACTAGCGACAGGCGCGAGCAGTACTTC
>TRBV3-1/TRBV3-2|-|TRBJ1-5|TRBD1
CASSQRTGGLGQPQHF
TGTGCCAGCAGCCAAAGGACAGGGGGTCTTGGTCAGCCCCAGCATTTT
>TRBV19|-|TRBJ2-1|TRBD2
CASSLGTSGNYEQFF
TGTGCCAGTAGCCTCGGAACTAGCGGGAACTATGAGCAGTTCTTC
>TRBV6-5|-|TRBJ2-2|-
CASSKTGTGELFF
TGTGCCAGCAGTAAAACAGGGACCGGGGAGCTGTTTTTT
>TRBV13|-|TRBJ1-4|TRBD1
CASSPATGVNEKLFF
TGTGCCAGCAGCCCCGCGACAGGGGTTAATGAAAAACTGTTTTTT
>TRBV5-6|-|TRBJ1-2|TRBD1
CASSFAQGANYGYTF
TGTGCCAGCAGCTTCGCCCAGGGGGCTAACTATGGCTACACCTTC
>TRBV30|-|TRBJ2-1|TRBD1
CAWSSSQGARYNEQFF
TGTGCCTGGAGTTCCTCGCAGGGGGCGCGGTACAATGAGCAGTTCTTC
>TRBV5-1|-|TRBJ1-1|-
CASSLAGQGNTEAFF
TGCGCCAGCAGCTTGGCCGGCCAGGGGAACACTGAAGCTTTCTTT
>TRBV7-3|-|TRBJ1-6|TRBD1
CASSLQGAGSPLHF
TGTGCCAGCAGCCTTCAGGGGGCAGGATCACCCCTCCACTTT
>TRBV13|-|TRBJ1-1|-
CASSAHRNTEAFF
TGTGCCAGCAGCGCACACCGGAACACTGAAGCTTTCTTT
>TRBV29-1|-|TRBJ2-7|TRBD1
CSVDGVRGSYEQYF
TGCAGCGTTGACGGAGTCAGGGGGTCCTACGAGCAGTACTTC
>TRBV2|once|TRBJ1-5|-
CASSVLRGSSNQPQHF
TGTGCCAGCAGTGTTTTACGGGGTTCTAGCAATCAGCCCCAGCATTTT
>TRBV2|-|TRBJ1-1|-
CASLGESGVGTEAFF
TGTGCCAGCTTAGGGGAGTCAGGGGTGGGGACTGAAGCTTTCTTT
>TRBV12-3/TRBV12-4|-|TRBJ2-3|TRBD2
CASSFGRTDTQYF
TGTGCCAGCAGTTTCGGGAGGACAGATACGCAGTATTTT
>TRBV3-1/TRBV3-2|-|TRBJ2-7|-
CASSQGALSSYEQYF
TGTGCCAGCAGCCAAGGGGCTCTGAGCTCCTACGAGCAGTACTTC
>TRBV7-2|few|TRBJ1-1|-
CASSLYKNTEAFF
TGTGCCAGCAGCTTATACAAGAACACTGAAGCTTTCTTT
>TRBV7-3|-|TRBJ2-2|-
CASSLISGELFF
TGTGCCAGCAGCTTGATTAGTGGGGAGCTGTTTTTT
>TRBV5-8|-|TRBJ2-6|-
CASRHRVSGANVLTF
TGTGCCAGCCGACACAGGGTGTCTGGGGCCAACGTCCTGACTTTC
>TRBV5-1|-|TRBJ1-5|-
CASSLGGSNQPQHF
TGCGCCAGCAGCTTAGGAGGGTCCAATCAGCCCCAGCATTTT
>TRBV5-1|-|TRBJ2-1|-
CASSLGNGRDINEQFF
TGCGCCAGCAGCTTAGGGAACGGGAGAGACATCAATGAGCAGTTCTTC
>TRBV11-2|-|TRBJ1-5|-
CASSLNSPNSNQPQHF
TGTGCCAGCAGCTTAAATTCGCCTAATAGCAATCAGCCCCAGCATTTT
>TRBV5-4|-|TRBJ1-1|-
CASSLRGGMNTEAFF
TGTGCCAGCAGCTTGAGGGGGGGGATGAACACTGAAGCTTTCTTT
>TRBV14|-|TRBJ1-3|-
CASNQGLRGNTIYF
TGTGCCAGCAACCAGGGGCTCAGAGGAAACACCATATATTTT
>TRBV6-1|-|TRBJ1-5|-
CASSDWAQPQHF
TGTGCCAGCAGTGATTGGGCTCAGCCCCAGCATTTT
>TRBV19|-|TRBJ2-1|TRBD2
CASSIFGTSGPNEQFF
TGTGCCAGTAGTATATTTGGGACTAGCGGCCCTAATGAGCAGTTCTTC